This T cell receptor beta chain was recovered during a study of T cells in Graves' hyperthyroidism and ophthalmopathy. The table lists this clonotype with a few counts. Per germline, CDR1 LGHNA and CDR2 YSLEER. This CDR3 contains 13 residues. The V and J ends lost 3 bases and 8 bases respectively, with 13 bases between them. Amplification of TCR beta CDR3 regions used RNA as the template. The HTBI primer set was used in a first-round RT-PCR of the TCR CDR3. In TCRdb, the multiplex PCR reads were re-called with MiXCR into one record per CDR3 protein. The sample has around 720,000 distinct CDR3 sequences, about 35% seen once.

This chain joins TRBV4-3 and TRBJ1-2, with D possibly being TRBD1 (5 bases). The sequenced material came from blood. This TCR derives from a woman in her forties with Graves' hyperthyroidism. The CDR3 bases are TGCGCCAGCAGCCAGCTGGGGACCCTCGGCTACACCTTC. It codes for CASSQLGTLGYTF.